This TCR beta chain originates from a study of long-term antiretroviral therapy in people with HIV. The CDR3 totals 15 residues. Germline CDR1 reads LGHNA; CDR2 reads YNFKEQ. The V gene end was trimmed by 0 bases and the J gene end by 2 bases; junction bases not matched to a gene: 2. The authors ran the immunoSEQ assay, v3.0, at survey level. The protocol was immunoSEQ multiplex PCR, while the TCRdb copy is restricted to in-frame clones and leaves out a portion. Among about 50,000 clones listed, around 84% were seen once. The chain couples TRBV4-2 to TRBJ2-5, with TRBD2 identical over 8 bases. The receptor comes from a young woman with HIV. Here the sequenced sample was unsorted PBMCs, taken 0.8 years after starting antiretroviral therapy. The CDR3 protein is CASSQDSGGQETQYF. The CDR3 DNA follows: TGTGCCAGCAGCCAAGACTCGGGGGGGCAAGAGACCCAGTACTTC.